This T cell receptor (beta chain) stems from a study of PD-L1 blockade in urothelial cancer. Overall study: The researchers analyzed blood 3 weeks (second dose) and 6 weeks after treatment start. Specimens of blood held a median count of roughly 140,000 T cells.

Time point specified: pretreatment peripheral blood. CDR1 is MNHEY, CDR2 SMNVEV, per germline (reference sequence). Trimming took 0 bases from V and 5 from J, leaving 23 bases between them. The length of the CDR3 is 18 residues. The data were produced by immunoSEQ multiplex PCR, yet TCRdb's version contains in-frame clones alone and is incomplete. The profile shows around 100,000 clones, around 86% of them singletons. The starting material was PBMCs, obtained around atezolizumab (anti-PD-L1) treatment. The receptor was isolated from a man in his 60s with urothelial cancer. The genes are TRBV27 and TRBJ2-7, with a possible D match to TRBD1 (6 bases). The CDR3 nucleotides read TGTGCCAGCAGTTTATCGCAGACAGGAAATTCACCTATCGACGAGCAGTACTTC. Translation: CASSLSQTGNSPIDEQYF.